This T cell receptor beta chain was captured in a study of cytomegalovirus exposure and HLA in healthy donors. In regard to this clone: The antigen is undetermined.

It was with 60 Vbeta and 13 Jbeta primers that the PCR ran. In the study's own analysis: In a later analysis, the count reached some 88 million unique TCR beta chains, with approximately 11 million shared. Here immunoSEQ multiplex PCR was the method, and the copy in TCRdb shows in-frame clones only, minus some. V, J and clone size are those of that table, while D and trimming were read from the DNA. The data show 150,000 to 200,000 clones, with over 70% seen just once and almost 3% held by the top ten. Findings and limits, study-wide: Follow-up analysis later connected one missense variant in DCLRE1C with trimming of TCR beta V- and J-genes. It is likely that the observed cluster of highly shared sequence variants was a sequencing artifact. The study assumed roughly uniform donor sequencing depth for presence/absence analyses.

This CDR3 region has 16 residues. Trimming at V came to 3 bases and at J to 5 bases, leaving 8 bases not matched to a gene. Germline V gene sequence: CDR1 ENHRY, CDR2 SYGVKD. The source of this sequence is a woman between 45 and 60 years old in good health and CMV-seropositive. Sequencing input: PBMCs. The rearrangement uses TRBV10-3 and TRBJ2-7, with 12 positions matching TRBD1. CDR3 coding DNA: TGTGCCATCAGTGAAATGCTGGGACAGGGGGCCAACGAGCAGTACTTC. Protein product: CAISEMLGQGANEQYF.